This T cell receptor (beta chain) was identified during a study of cytomegalovirus exposure and HLA in healthy donors. Study-wide context: Under 90% of 300 to 450 genotyped donors fell in the Caucasian-associated ancestry cluster.

General study results and limits: Serostatus for CMV was the only available immune exposure information. Later on, a genetic analysis was performed. It linked a missense variant in DCLRE1C with V- and J-gene trimming of TCR beta.

This clone was observed a single time. The antigen is unknown. The CDR3 runs to 15 residues. Germline CDR1 is PRHDT and CDR2 is FYEKMQ (reference sequence). The junction had 7 bases not matched to a gene; V was cut back by 4 bases and J by 4 bases. PCR involved 60 Vbeta and 13 Jbeta primers. Sequenced by immunoSEQ multiplex PCR; TCRdb stores in-frame clones only, minus some. The sample records some 110,000 clones, 65% being singletons. Sequencing was carried out using PBMCs. The chain has TRBV13 and TRBJ2-1; 7 bases map to TRBD2. This TCR came from a woman aged 40 to 49 in good health and CMV-seropositive. DNA for the CDR3: TGTGCCAGCAGCTCCCCTGGGGGGGGGTACAATGAGCAGTTCTTC. Translation: CASSSPGGGYNEQFF.